The text below deals with one TCR delta chain. Antigen: not known. TCR cDNA was made from PBMC RNA with gamma- and delta-chain-specific primers. TCRdb re-identified clones in the RT-PCR reads via CATT. Of hundreds of delta-chain clones in the sample, around 7.4% are singletons; the top ten hold 16%. The sample comes from a study of delta chains in infants with herpesvirus infections. Study-wide points: Absence in CMV-uninfected infants may reflect the detection limit only. Only the first time point after infection showed the public clonotype.

The sample was peripheral blood, taken at time point 2 of longitudinal follow-up. This clonotype was obtained from a human donor who was a Ugandan infant, either HIV-exposed or HIV-unexposed (not recorded which).

The CDR3 DNA is TGTGCTCTTGGGGAACTTGAGCCCACCCGTGGGTTCTCTACTGGGGGATACGGGGGTTTCGCCGATAAACTCATCTTT. It translates to CALGELEPTRGFSTGGYGGFADKLIF. This chain uses TRDV1 with TRDJ1; 13 nucleotides align to TRDD3. CDR3 length: 26 residues. CDR1 TSWWSYY and CDR2 QGS come from the germline V gene. V shed 0 bases and J 3 bases; nucleotides not matched to a gene: 31.